A single sample is the source of the 20 T cell receptor beta chains below, sequenced in a study of post-analysis software for immune sequencing data. What these receptors recognize is not known. Prepared libraries of TCR beta cDNA carried unique molecular identifiers. From the PCR reads, TCRdb called clonotypes with MiXCR, one entry per CDR3 protein. Here the sample spans about 810,000 distinct CDR3 sequences, approximately 57% being singletons. Study-wide points: Patients showed TRBV5-6, TRBV5-1 and TRBV20-1 among a handful of TRBV segments more frequent than in controls.

The sequenced material came from blood. The receptor source for this set is a girl aged 10 to 17 with multiple sclerosis.

The chain joins TRBV12-3 or TRBV12-4 to TRBJ2-3; possible D gene TRBD2, 6 bases. The CDR3 loop spans 14 amino acids. Trimming took off 5 bases at V and 6 bases at J, with 15 bases between the two ends. For the CDR3, the DNA is TGTGCCAGCAGTCCTAGCGAAGGGTGGGATACGCAGTATTTT. It is translated as CASSPSEGWDTQYF.

The chain combines TRBV10-3 with TRBJ2-3, with D perhaps matching TRBD1 or TRBD2 (5 bases each). V was pared by 2 bases and J by 0 bases, with 12 bases between. The CDR3 totals 16 residues. CDR1 and CDR2 from the germline V gene are ENHRY and SYGVKD. The CDR3 nucleotides are TGTGCCATCAGTGAGAACGGGGCAGCTAGCACAGATACGCAGTATTTT. Amino acids: CAISENGAASTDTQYF.

The chain links TRBV5-1 to TRBJ2-7, with 10 bases aligning to TRBD2. The CDR3 extends over 15 amino acids. With 2 bases clipped from V and 3 bases from J, the junction kept 5 bases outside the gene matches. CDR1 is SGHRS, CDR2 YFSETQ, per germline. The CDR3 DNA sequence: TGCGCCAGCAGCTTAAGGACTAGCGGAAACTACGAGCAGTACTTC. Amino acid sequence: CASSLRTSGNYEQYF.

This chain connects TRBV20-1 to TRBJ2-1, with 10 positions matching TRBD1. This CDR3 is built from 12 residues. V shed 7 bases, J shed 9 bases, and the junction held 6 bases outside the gene matches. Germline V lookup: CDR1 DFQATT, CDR2 SNEGSKA (reference sequence). CDR3 region: CSGGTGVVEQFF. The CDR3 DNA sequence: TGCAGTGGAGGGACAGGGGTCGTTGAGCAGTTCTTC.

This clonotype has more than one count but fewer than ten. The CDR3 is CASSLVSYNQETQYF. CDR3 sequence (DNA): TGCGCCAGCAGCTTGGTGTCATATAACCAAGAGACCCAGTACTTC. V is TRBV5-1 and J is TRBJ2-5, with D unclear. The CDR3 spans 15 residues. V lost 0 bases and J 0 bases, leaving 9 bases between the germline ends. Germline V gives CDR1 SGHRS, CDR2 YFSETQ.

A few counts support this clonotype. The chain joins TRBV5-1 to TRBJ2-6; D is tentatively TRBD1 or TRBD2 (5 bases each). The CDR3 totals 15 residues. The V end was cut by 1 base, the J end by 4 bases, with 9 bases between. Germline CDR1 is SGHRS and CDR2 is YFSETQ. The CDR3 reads CASSLPGTGANVLTF. CDR3 nucleotides: TGCGCCAGCAGCTTGCCAGGGACGGGGGCCAACGTCCTGACTTTC.

V and J are TRBV27 and TRBJ1-5; 7 bases agree with TRBD1. From germline, CDR1 is MNHEY and CDR2 SMNVEV (reference sequence). CDR3 size: 14 residues. After removal of 4 bases from V and 4 bases from J, the junction contained 4 bases not matched to a gene. CDR3 loop: CASSYRGGNQPQHF. In DNA form, the CDR3 reads TGTGCCAGCAGTTACAGGGGAGGGAATCAGCCCCAGCATTTT.

The chain links TRBV6-5 to TRBJ1-1; D call uncertain. CDR3 length equals 14 residues. The V gene's germline CDR1 is MNHEY and CDR2 SVGAGI. V dropped 6 bases and J dropped 0 bases, with 11 bases sitting between them. The DNA of the CDR3 is TGTGCCAGCAGCTCACAGCGTCTGAACACTGAAGCTTTCTTT. It yields the protein CASSSQRLNTEAFF.

The rearrangement joins TRBV7-2 to TRBJ2-7; the D is unclear. Between the trimmed V and J ends, which lost 5 bases and 6 bases, there was a span of 14 bases. From germline, CDR1 is SGHTA and CDR2 FQGNSA. CDR3 length: 13 residues. The CDR3 region has the DNA TGTGCCAGCAGCCCCCTCCGTGGCCGCGAGCAGTACTTC. Translating gives CASSPLRGREQYF.

The chain recombines TRBV4-1 with TRBJ1-2; D is ambiguous. Deletions cut 4 bases from V and 1 base from J, with 13 bases between. Germline loops: CDR1 MGHRA, CDR2 YSYEKL. The CDR3 spans 15 residues. CDR3 bases: TGCGCCAGCAGCCCACTTCAGTCCAGTAACTATGGCTACACCTTC. Protein product: CASSPLQSSNYGYTF.

This clonotype was seen a few times. V and J are TRBV7-2 and TRBJ1-2; D unclear. Trimming pared 5 bases from V and 4 bases from J, leaving 14 bases between. Germline values: CDR1 SGHTA, CDR2 FQGNSA. This CDR3 is 14 amino acids long. The CDR3 here is CASSHYPDPYGYTF. CDR3 DNA sequence: TGTGCCAGCAGCCACTATCCCGACCCCTATGGCTACACCTTC.

The chain couples TRBV10-3 to TRBJ2-2; 8 bases agree with TRBD1. Germline trimming cut 6 bases from V and 5 bases from J; bases unmatched to any gene: 8. In germline, CDR1 is ENHRY, CDR2 SYGVKD. The CDR3 runs to 15 residues. CDR3 in DNA: TGTGCCATCAGCGGACAGGGAAGGTCAACCGGGGAGCTGTTTTTT. This codes for CAISGQGRSTGELFF.

This clonotype was seen more than once but under ten times. The chain employs TRBV2 and TRBJ1-2, with 11 bases identical to TRBD1. The length of the CDR3 is 12 residues. V dropped 8 bases and J dropped 6; count of bases not matched to a gene: 2. Germline V gives CDR1 SNHLY, CDR2 FYNNEI. CDR3 nucleotides: TGTGCCAGCCGGACAGGGGGCCATGGCTACACCTTC. This translates into CASRTGGHGYTF.

This clonotype came up a few times. The V gene is TRBV20-1, the J gene TRBJ2-1, with TRBD2 matching over 8 bases. The junction had 15 bases not matched to a gene; V was cut back by 3 bases and J by 5 bases. From germline, CDR1 is DFQATT and CDR2 SNEGSKA (reference sequence). This CDR3 spans 17 amino acids. The DNA for the CDR3 is TGCAGTGCTAGTTTGGTCCGGGAGGGCCTCCGAAACAATGAGCAGTTCTTC. This codes for CSASLVREGLRNNEQFF.

The chain has TRBV29-1 and TRBJ2-1; TRBD1 agrees at 9 bases. This CDR3 spans 14 amino acids. The V and J ends lost 3 bases and 8 bases, in that order; junction bases with no gene match: 8. Germline CDR1 is SQVTM and CDR2 is ANQGSEA. The chain's CDR3 is CSVDGDRGMDEQFF. DNA of the CDR3: TGCAGCGTTGATGGCGACAGGGGGATGGATGAGCAGTTCTTC.

As DNA, the CDR3 is TGTGCCAGCAGCTTAGGGTCTCCCGTTCAGTACAATGAGCAGTTCTTC. This encodes CASSLGSPVQYNEQFF. The chain couples TRBV7-2 to TRBJ2-1, with D unclear. The CDR3 runs to 16 residues. Trimming cost V 1 base and J 4 bases, with 14 bases left between them. Germline values: CDR1 SGHTA, CDR2 FQGNSA. Full variable domain (remainder filled in from reference TRBV7-2 and TRBJ2-1): GAGVSQSPSNKVTEKGKDVELRCDPISGHTALYWYRQSLGQGLEFLIYFQGNSAPDKSGLPSDRFSAERTGGSVSTLTIQRTQQEDSAVYLCASSLGSPVQYNEQFFGPGTRLTVL.

This sequence joins TRBV28 and TRBJ2-3; D possibly corresponds to TRBD2 (6 bases). Germline-derived CDR1 and CDR2 are MDHEN and SYDVKM. The CDR3 contains 16 residues. V dropped 7 bases and J dropped 6 bases, with 23 bases sitting between them. In DNA, the CDR3 is TGTGCCAGCATCCAGGGAACTAGCCCATCAGGGGATACGCAGTATTTT. This translates into CASIQGTSPSGDTQYF.

The rearrangement joins TRBV5-1 to TRBJ2-3; D unclear. This CDR3 region has 11 residues. The V end lost 4 bases, the J end lost 8 bases, and 8 bases lay between the germline ends. The germline gives CDR1 SGHRS, CDR2 YFSETQ. This CDR3 reads CASSQDLTQYF. DNA of the CDR3: TGCGCCAGCAGCCAAGACCTTACGCAGTATTTT. Together with reference TRBV5-1 and TRBJ2-3, the CDR3 gives the full variable domain: KAGVTQTPRYLIKTRGQQVTLSCSPISGHRSVSWYQQTPGQGLQFLFEYFSETQRNKGNFPGRFSGRQFSNSRSEMNVSTLELGDSALYLCASSQDLTQYFGPGTRLTVL.

V and J are TRBV9 and TRBJ2-1; 9 bases align to TRBD2. Trimming removed 4 bases from V and 0 bases from J; junction bases left unmatched: 11. Per germline, CDR1 SGDLS and CDR2 YYNGEE. CDR3 size: 18 residues. This chain's CDR3 is CASSPGVAGANSYNEQFF. The CDR3 region has the DNA TGTGCCAGCAGCCCCGGAGTAGCGGGAGCCAACTCCTACAATGAGCAGTTCTTC.

This clonotype occurred a few times. V and J are TRBV20-1 and TRBJ2-7, with 10 bases identical to TRBD2. From germline, CDR1 is DFQATT and CDR2 SNEGSKA (reference sequence). Germline trimming cut 3 bases from V and 3 bases from J; bases unmatched to any gene: 2. This CDR3 has 13 residues. The CDR3: CSARGTSVYEQYF. CDR3 DNA sequence: TGCAGTGCTAGGGGGACTAGCGTCTACGAGCAGTACTTC.